A single T cell receptor (beta chain) is shown here with its context. The antigen is unknown. Naive and memory CD4+ T cells were separated from cryopreserved PBMCs. For around ten days, roughly 10^5 sorted CD4+ cells grew with T cell-depleted PBMCs and CEF. The source of the sample is a study of CD4 T cells in relation to SARS-CoV-2 and coronaviruses. Study context: After roughly 11 days of antigen culture, PBMC TCR beta CDR3s were sequenced. General study results and limits: No donor gave both pre-pandemic and post-infection samples.

Using immunoSEQ multiplex PCR, the repertoire was profiled, and TCRdb retains in-frame clones only, with some absent. The sample lists about 39,000 clones, under 85% seen once, with roughly 20% in the top ten. Germline values: CDR1 LNHNV, CDR2 YYDKDF (reference sequence). Between the trimmed V and J ends, which lost 11 bases and 2 bases, there was a span of 15 bases. The CDR3 covers 13 residues. The origin of this receptor is an adult with COVID-19. The chain links TRBV15 to TRBJ2-5, with a tentative D call TRBD1 (6 bases). Sequencing input: memory CD4+ T cells from PBMCs, cultured in vitro. CDR3 in amino acids: CASGRTAQETQYF. Here the CDR3 DNA reads TGTGCCTCAGGTCGGACAGCACAAGAGACCCAGTACTTC.